The T cell receptor (beta chain) described here comes from a study of regulatory T cells in long-lasting Graves disease. Findings and caveats of the study: Between persistent patients, thousands of public clonotypes were shared, exceeding the 900 to 1,000 shared between new patients. Persistent disease samples used TRBV28, TRBJ1-2 and TRBJ2-5 preferentially.

Time point denoted: newly diagnosed GD, antithyroid drugs for less than 3 months. PBMC-derived RNA was used for the TCR library. According to the study, TCR beta libraries were built with iRepertoire HTBI primers and CDR3-region Arm-PCR. TCRdb independently ran MiXCR on the multiplex PCR reads; one entry per CDR3 protein. Among about 400,000 distinct CDR3 sequences listed, over 12% were seen once. The CDR3 runs 14 residues. From germline, CDR1 is MNHNS and CDR2 SASEGT. Trimming shortened V by 3 bases and J by 6 bases, and 14 bases separated the two germline ends. This clonotype was detected ten times or more. Antigen unknown. The sample also formed part of further work on T cells in Graves' hyperthyroidism and ophthalmopathy.

The material sequenced was peripheral blood mononuclear cells (PBMCs), taken at new diagnosis, from a patient treated with antithyroid drugs. The chain links TRBV6-1 to TRBJ1-1; TRBD1 might be the D (5 bases). This sequence was found in a woman aged 40-49 years with Graves disease. The DNA for the CDR3 is TGTGCCAGCAGTGACGCGAGCAGGGCCGCTGAAGCTTTCTTT. Translated, it gives CASSDASRAAEAFF.